Included here is one T cell receptor beta chain sequence, with context. The record originates from a study of blood T cell repertoires in COVID-19. Across the study: There were acute and convalescent COVID-19 samples, and they came from the United States, Italy and Spain.

Authors' analysis steps: From reference gene primer amplification, estimates of nucleated cell counts were derived. Sequencing was performed with immunoSEQ multiplex PCR; in TCRdb, only in-frame clones are kept and a portion is missing. V and J calls and clone size are copied from that table; D and trimming were computed from the DNA. In the table there are under 200,000 clones, 75% to 90% of which are singletons. Germline CDR1 is SQVTM and CDR2 is ANQGSEA. The CDR3 spans 14 residues. Trimming removed 7 bases at V and 3 bases at J, with 16 bases between. The chain employs TRBV29-1 and TRBJ2-1; TRBD1 is a possible D gene (6 bases). The sample was PBMCs or T cells enriched from blood (not recorded which). This sequence originates from a woman aged 55-70 years who had recovered from COVID-19. CDR3 nucleotides: TGCAGCGCCCTCACAAAGGACAGCTACAATGAGCAGTTCTTC. Its translation is CSALTKDSYNEQFF.